This T cell receptor beta chain originates from a study of molecular identifiers for immune sequencing clone quantification. Whole-study findings and limits: Under 1% of molecules in naive cells, but over 98% of effector molecules, belonged to clones above 20 RNA copies.

CDR1 and CDR2 from the germline V gene are SGHAT and FQNNGV. CDR3 length equals 15 residues. The ends were cut back, 6 bases at V and 2 bases at J, with 17 bases in the middle. This clonotype was recorded at least ten times. What it binds is unknown. TCRdb reanalysed the PCR reads using MiXCR and keeps one entry per CDR3 protein. The data show about 640,000 distinct CDR3 sequences, with 20% seen just once and approximately 0.9% held by the top ten. The sequencing input was naive CD8+ T cells from blood, with Jurkat cell RNA spiked in. Sample subset: FACS-sorted CD8+CD4-CCR7+CD45RA+ naive T cells. This rearrangement joins TRBV11-2 to TRBJ2-7; TRBD1 might be the D (5 bases). The receptor was isolated from a human donor in good health. Some libraries in this study had Jurkat cell RNA spiked in. CDR3 DNA: TGTGCCAGCAGTTTGCCGCAAGGACAAACCTACGAGCAGTACTTC. Encoded protein: CASSLPQGQTYEQYF.